The subject of this entry is one T cell receptor (beta chain). Its specificity is not known. By way of CD45RO/CCR7/CD25/CD127/CD95/CD27, the CD4+ regulatory, stem cell-like memory, central memory and naive cells were sorted. This entry belongs to a study of beta chain features in type 1 diabetes. Every isolated RNA sample was fully reverse transcribed, so sequencing captured expressed TCRB transcripts. Profiled with immunoSEQ multiplex PCR; TCRdb holds only in-frame clones, not every one. Counted here are about 640,000 clones, roughly 12% occurring once; the ten biggest clones make up more than 0.095%. Germline CDR1 is SQVTM and CDR2 is ANQGSEA. Trimming took 4 bases from V and 10 from J, leaving 16 bases between them. The CDR3 loop spans 13 amino acids. Study findings and constraints: Moderately but significantly shorter TCRB CDR3s were found in Type 1 diabetes patients in all four CD4+ subsets.

V is TRBV29-1 and J is TRBJ1-4, with D unresolved. The sequence was obtained from a man aged 30 to 45 with type 1 diabetes. Sequencing was done on a sample of naive CD4+ T cells from blood. The CDR3, as DNA: TGCAGCGTTGGCTTAACAGAAAAGAGAAAACTGTTTTTT. Translated: CSVGLTEKRKLFF.